This TCR beta chain originates from a study of response to subunit inactivated influenza vaccine. Study-wide findings and caveats: It was the authors' suggestion that each seasonal influenza vaccination recruits few new T cells.

Worth noting for this clonotype: The antigen is unknown.

Each CDR3 protein gets one entry after TCRdb re-called the RT-PCR reads with MiXCR. The table shows hundreds of thousands of distinct CDR3 sequences, with 12% occurring only once. The CDR3 runs 13 residues. V dropped 4 bases and J dropped 7 bases, with 13 bases sitting between them. The TCR comes from a man aged 50 to 59 who received an inactivated influenza vaccine. The rearrangement uses TRBV12-3 or TRBV12-4 and TRBJ1-2; no definite D call. The sequenced sample was PBMCs from blood, obtained on the day of vaccination. The DNA for the CDR3 is TGTGCCAGCAGTTATCGGGAAAGCCGTGGCTACACCTTC. It yields the protein CASSYRESRGYTF.